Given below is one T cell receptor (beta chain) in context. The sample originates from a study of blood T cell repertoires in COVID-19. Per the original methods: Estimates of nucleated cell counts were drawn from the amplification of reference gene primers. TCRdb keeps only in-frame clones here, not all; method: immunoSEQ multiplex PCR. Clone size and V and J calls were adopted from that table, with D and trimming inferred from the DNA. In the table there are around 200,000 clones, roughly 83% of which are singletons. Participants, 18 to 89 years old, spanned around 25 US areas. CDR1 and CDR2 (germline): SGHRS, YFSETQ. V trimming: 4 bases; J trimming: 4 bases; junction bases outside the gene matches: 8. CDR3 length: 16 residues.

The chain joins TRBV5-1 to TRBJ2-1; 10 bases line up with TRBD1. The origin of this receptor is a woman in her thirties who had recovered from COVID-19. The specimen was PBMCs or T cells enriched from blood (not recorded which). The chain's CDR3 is CASSILGTGAYNEQFF. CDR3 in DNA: TGCGCCAGCAGCATACTCGGGACAGGGGCGTACAATGAGCAGTTCTTC.